This record concerns one T cell receptor (beta chain) sequence. Its antigen is unidentified. The data were taken from a study of CD8 T cells in ankylosing spondylitis. Points from the study as a whole: A motif of several highly homologous TCR beta variants was seen as apparently characteristic of ankylosing spondylitis blood. Clones linked to disease were reported to show significant enrichment in matched ankylosing spondylitis synovial fluid.

TCRdb re-analysed the 5' RACE reads in MiXCR, keeping a single row per CDR3 protein. The data contain about 230,000 distinct CDR3 sequences, 7.5% to 9.5% of them singletons. CDR1 is SGHTA, CDR2 FQGNSA, per germline. The trim removed 5 bases at V and 4 bases at J, leaving 13 bases unmatched. The CDR3 runs to 16 residues. The sequence derives from a female donor with ankylosing spondylitis or in good health (not recorded which). The source material was blood, either unsorted or a sorted T cell fraction (not recorded which). The rearrangement uses TRBV7-2 and TRBJ2-5; TRBD1 matches at 7 bases. CDR3 residues: CASSPILTGTAETQYF. CDR3 bases: TGTGCCAGCAGCCCCATCCTAACCGGGACAGCAGAGACCCAGTACTTC. The full variable domain, with the rest looked up from reference TRBV7-2 and TRBJ2-5, is GAGVSQSPSNKVTEKGKDVELRCDPISGHTALYWYRQSLGQGLEFLIYFQGNSAPDKSGLPSDRFSAERTGGSVSTLTIQRTQQEDSAVYLCASSPILTGTAETQYFGPGTRLLVL.